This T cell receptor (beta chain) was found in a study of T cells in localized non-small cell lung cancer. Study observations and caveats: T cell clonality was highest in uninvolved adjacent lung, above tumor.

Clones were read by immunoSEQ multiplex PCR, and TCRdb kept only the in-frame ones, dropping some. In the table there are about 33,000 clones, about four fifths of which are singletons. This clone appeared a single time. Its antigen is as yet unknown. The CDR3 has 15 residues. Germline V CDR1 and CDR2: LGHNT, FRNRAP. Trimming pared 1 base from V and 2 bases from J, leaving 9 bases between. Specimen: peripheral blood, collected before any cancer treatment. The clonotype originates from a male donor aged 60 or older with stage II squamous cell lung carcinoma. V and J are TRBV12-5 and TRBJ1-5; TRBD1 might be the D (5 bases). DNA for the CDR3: TGTGCTAGTGGTTTGGCAACAGGCGGCAATCAGCCCCAGCATTTT. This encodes CASGLATGGNQPQHF. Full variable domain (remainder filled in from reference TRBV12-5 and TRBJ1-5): DARVTQTPRHKVTEMGQEVTMRCQPILGHNTVFWYRQTMMQGLELLAYFRNRAPLDDSGMPKDRFSAEMPDATLATLKIQPSEPRDSAVYFCASGLATGGNQPQHFGDGTRLSIL.